These 7 T cell receptor beta chains were all obtained from the same sample, sequenced in a study of cytomegalovirus exposure and HLA in healthy donors (dated by TCRdb to 2016 to 2017). The library came from the immunoSEQ multiplex PCR assay. The immuneACCESS repertoire file appears here via TCRdb, limited to in-frame rearrangements. These files lack a portion of the clones; in checked studies, under half of the deficit traces to unresolved V genes, and the cause of the others is not known. The sample data list about 56,000 clones, and around 94% of these were observed just once. Together, the top ten hold about 1% of the sample. Material: PBMCs. These TCRs come from a man aged 18 to 30 in good health and CMV-seronegative.

This clone was seen just once. The rearrangement links TRBV9 to TRBJ2-3, with a tentative D call TRBD1 (6 bases). Per germline, CDR1 SGDLS and CDR2 YYNGEE. The CDR3 extends over 18 amino acids. The ends were cut back, 5 bases at V and 3 bases at J, with 25 bases in the middle. The CDR3 loop reads CASSAGMEQGRLTDTQYF. The CDR3 nucleotides are TGTGCCAGCAGTGCTGGGATGGAACAGGGAAGGTTAACAGATACGCAGTATTTT.

This chain joins TRBV9 and TRBJ2-7, with TRBD2 identical over 10 bases. The ends lost 4 bases at V and 5 bases at J; junction bases unmatched: 15. In germline, CDR1 is SGDLS, CDR2 YYNGEE. The CDR3 has 17 residues. The CDR3 loop is CASSTMVGLAGVNEQYF. The CDR3 DNA reads TGTGCCAGCAGCACCATGGTCGGGCTAGCGGGAGTAAACGAGCAGTACTTC.

The chain has TRBV11-3 and TRBJ1-1; D gene ambiguous. V gave up 3 bases and J gave up 4 bases, with 9 bases separating them. CDR1 and CDR2 (germline): SGHNT, YENEEA. The CDR3 covers 13 residues. CDR3 DNA sequence: TGTGCCAGCAGCTTCACTCGGGGCACTGAAGCTTTCTTT. Translating gives CASSFTRGTEAFF.

V usage is TRBV5-1 and J usage is TRBJ2-7, with 10 nucleotides matching TRBD1. The length of the CDR3 is 15 residues. Germline-derived CDR1 and CDR2 are SGHRS and YFSETQ. With 4 bases clipped from V and 4 bases from J, the junction kept 8 bases outside the gene matches. The CDR3 spells CASSAPGQGRYEQYF. Written as DNA, the CDR3 is TGCGCCAGCAGCGCACCGGGACAGGGGCGGTACGAGCAGTACTTC. Variable domain in full (rest from reference TRBV5-1 and TRBJ2-7): KAGVTQTPRYLIKTRGQQVTLSCSPISGHRSVSWYQQTPGQGLQFLFEYFSETQRNKGNFPGRFSGRQFSNSRSEMNVSTLELGDSALYLCASSAPGQGRYEQYFGPGTRLTVT.

V gene TRBV20-1 combines with J gene TRBJ2-3; the D is unclear. The CDR3 loop spans 10 amino acids. Trimming removed 1 base from V and 9 bases from J, with 5 bases in between. Germline V CDR1 and CDR2: DFQATT, SNEGSKA (reference sequence). Here the CDR3 DNA reads TGCAGTGCTAGAGTTGCGACGCAGTATTTT. Translation gives CSARVATQYF.

V usage is TRBV9 and J usage is TRBJ1-1; D uncertain. The germline gives CDR1 SGDLS, CDR2 YYNGEE. Trimming stripped 3 bases from V and 1 base from J, with 10 bases between. The CDR3 covers 14 residues. The CDR3 region is CASSAHSSNTEAFF. CDR3 in DNA: TGTGCCAGCAGCGCCCACAGCTCGAACACTGAAGCTTTCTTT.

The chain couples TRBV9 to TRBJ2-7; D is perhaps TRBD2 (7 bases). The V gene's germline CDR1 is SGDLS and CDR2 YYNGEE. This CDR3 region has 14 residues. Trimming removed 2 bases at V and 2 bases at J, with 11 bases between. Here the CDR3 DNA reads TGTGCCAGCAGCGTCGGCGGGGGCACCTACGAGCAGTACTTC. Amino acid sequence: CASSVGGGTYEQYF.